This T cell receptor (beta chain) was obtained from a study of T-cell memory formation after mild COVID-19. Whole-study context: Clusters of TCRs were largely donor specific.

One entry per CDR3 protein results from TCRdb running MiXCR on the 5' RACE reads. The sample lists about 440,000 distinct CDR3 sequences, about 20% occurring once. Many counts were recorded for this clonotype. Its cognate antigen is unknown. Broader study findings: Mostly located in CM and EM were contracting CD4+ clones, with contracting CD8+ clones located in EMRA. Pre-infection memory already had some responding clones, implying cross-reactive memory joined. Whether second-wave clones peaking at day 37 were SARS-CoV-2 specific went unconfirmed.

This CDR3 spans 12 amino acids. V dropped 2 bases and J dropped 10 bases, with 9 bases sitting between them. The chain couples TRBV12-3 or TRBV12-4 to TRBJ1-5; no firm D call. Material: PBMCs or a T cell subset sorted from them (not recorded which). The receptor was isolated from an adult woman who had mild COVID-19 (a few samples of this study predate the infection). Cell type and time point are not known. In DNA, the CDR3 is TGTGCCAGCAGTTTAATAGGGAGTCCCCAGCATTTT. Protein product: CASSLIGSPQHF.